These 3 T cell receptor beta chains share one sample of origin, sequenced in a study of T cell repertoires in cytomegalovirus infection. From the reads, TCRdb called clonotypes with MiXCR, one entry per CDR3 protein. The sample has some 300,000 distinct CDR3 sequences, 12% to 15% seen once. Sample: PBMCs. The receptors come from a human donor in good health (CMV status not recorded). Some clones in this sample may be carry-over from other donors' samples.

In its sample, this clonotype was seen many times. V is TRBV11-2 and J is TRBJ2-5, with TRBD2 matching 7 bases. The V segment lost 3 bases and the J segment 2 bases; nucleotides outside the gene matches: 3. Germline values: CDR1 SGHAT, CDR2 FQNNGV. The CDR3 length is 14 residues. The CDR3 DNA reads as TGTGCCAGCAGCTTCCTAGCGGCTCAAGAGACCCAGTACTTC. Translating gives CASSFLAAQETQYF.

This clonotype was picked up many times. The chain joins TRBV20-1 to TRBJ2-6, with D unresolved. The CDR3 runs to 18 residues. The germline gives CDR1 DFQATT, CDR2 SNEGSKA (reference sequence). With 0 bases removed from V and 0 bases from J, the gap between germline ends came to 15 bases. The CDR3 coding sequence is TGCAGTGCTAGAGATATGGCCCCAGGATACTCTGGGGCCAACGTCCTGACTTTC. Translation gives CSARDMAPGYSGANVLTF.

This clonotype was recorded at least ten times. The rearrangement links TRBV19 to TRBJ1-1; a possible D gene is TRBD1 (5 bases). CDR3 length equals 12 residues. V was trimmed by 5 bases and J by 5 bases, leaving 9 bases between them. Looked up from germline, CDR1 is LNHDA and CDR2 is SQIVND (reference sequence). The CDR3 region has the DNA TGTGCCAGTAGTGACTGGGGGACTGAAGCTTTCTTT. It translates to CASSDWGTEAFF.